The 23 T cell receptor beta chains presented below share a single source sample, sequenced in a study of cytomegalovirus exposure and HLA in healthy donors. PCR involved 60 Vbeta and 13 Jbeta primers. Sequenced by immunoSEQ multiplex PCR; TCRdb stores in-frame clones only, minus some. The data show roughly 180,000 clones, around 80% seen once. Material for sequencing was PBMCs. These receptors came from a woman aged 60-75 years in good health and CMV-seropositive.

J is TRBJ2-4 and V is TRBV29-1; D remains unclear. Germline CDR1 and CDR2: SQVTM and ANQGSEA. V was trimmed by 2 bases and J by 7 bases, leaving 9 bases between them. The CDR3 runs 12 residues. CDR3 amino acids: CSVEWAENIQYF. CDR3 nucleotide sequence: TGCAGCGTTGAATGGGCAGAGAACATTCAGTACTTC.

This rearrangement joins TRBV7-2 to TRBJ2-7, with unresolved D. CDR3 size: 14 residues. Germline loops: CDR1 SGHTA, CDR2 FQGNSA. V was cut by 2 bases and J by 2 bases, with 10 bases left in between. The CDR3 region is CASSLSQVTYEQYF. Here the CDR3 DNA reads TGTGCCAGCAGCTTAAGTCAGGTTACCTACGAGCAGTACTTC.

The J gene is TRBJ2-3, the V gene TRBV7-3, with TRBD2 as a possible D gene (6 bases). Germline CDR1 and CDR2: SGHTA and FQGTGA. CDR3 length equals 15 residues. The V and J ends lost 5 bases and 6 bases respectively, with 18 bases between them. CDR3 nucleotide sequence: TGTGCCAGCAGCGCCGGGAGTACCAATGGGGATACGCAGTATTTT. It specifies CASSAGSTNGDTQYF. The variable domain in full, completed from reference TRBV7-3 and TRBJ2-3, reads GAGVSQTPSNKVTEKGKYVELRCDPISGHTALYWYRQSLGQGPEFLIYFQGTGAADDSGLPNDRFFAVRPEGSVSTLKIQRTERGDSAVYLCASSAGSTNGDTQYFGPGTRLTVL.

CDR3 residues: CASSYQGGSYNEQFF. DNA of the CDR3: TGTGCCAGCAGTTACCAGGGAGGGTCCTACAATGAGCAGTTCTTC. The genes are TRBV6-5 and TRBJ2-1; TRBD2 matches 7 bases. Germline loops: CDR1 MNHEY, CDR2 SVGAGI. J lost 1 base, V lost 2 bases, and 2 bases had no gene match. This CDR3 has 15 residues.

The rearrangement uses TRBV7-7 and TRBJ2-2, with 9 bases matching TRBD1. The ends lost 5 bases at V and 5 bases at J; junction bases unmatched: 9. Germline V CDR1 and CDR2: SSHAT, FNYEAQ (reference sequence). The CDR3 length is 16 residues. CDR3 sequence (DNA): TGTGCCAGCAGCCCAGGGACAGGGCAATGGACCGGGGAGCTGTTTTTT. This translates into CASSPGTGQWTGELFF.

A single count supports this clone. V usage is TRBV5-1 and J usage is TRBJ2-1; possibly TRBD2 for D (7 bases). The CDR3 extends over 16 amino acids. Germline V gene data show CDR1 as SGHRS and CDR2 as YFSETQ. The V end was cut by 4 bases, the J end by 1 base, with 15 bases between. The chain's CDR3 is CASSQNAGASYNEQFF. CDR3 DNA: TGCGCCAGCAGCCAAAACGCGGGGGCGTCCTACAATGAGCAGTTCTTC.

The rearrangement joins TRBV2 to TRBJ2-5, with TRBD2 matching 10 bases. This CDR3 region has 15 residues. Trimming took 11 bases from V and 5 from J; bases not matched to a gene: 14. Germline V gene data show CDR1 as SNHLY and CDR2 as FYNNEI. This CDR3 is CAPRGGSGRRETQYF. The CDR3 region has the DNA TGTGCCCCCCGGGGTGGTAGCGGGAGGAGGGAGACCCAGTACTTC.

The chain combines TRBV10-3 with TRBJ2-7; 8 bases are a match to TRBD1. Germline V gene data show CDR1 as ENHRY and CDR2 as SYGVKD. V was pared by 4 bases and J by 5 bases, with 10 bases of the junction left unmatched. CDR3 length: 15 residues. This chain's CDR3 is CAISASGGGGNEQYF. The CDR3 coding sequence is TGTGCCATCAGTGCGTCAGGGGGCGGTGGGAACGAGCAGTACTTC.

The chain couples TRBV5-1 to TRBJ1-5; D remains ambiguous. Trimming pared 4 bases from V and 3 bases from J, leaving 14 bases between. This CDR3 is 15 amino acids long. CDR1 is SGHRS, CDR2 YFSETQ, per germline. The CDR3 nucleotides are TGCGCCAGCAGCCCGGCCGGGGTCTTCAATCAGCCCCAGCATTTT. It specifies CASSPAGVFNQPQHF.

The CDR3 bases are TGCGCCAGCAGCCAAGATCGGGGCGGGGCAGATACGCAGTATTTT. Translating gives CASSQDRGGADTQYF. The gene calls are TRBV4-3 and TRBJ2-3, with D tentatively TRBD2 (6 bases). The germline CDR1 and CDR2 sequences are LGHNA and YSLEER. This CDR3 spans 15 amino acids. V was cut by 0 bases and J by 4 bases, with 11 bases left in between.

This clone was seen once. The chain recombines TRBV28 with TRBJ1-6, with 8 bases matching TRBD1. The CDR3 has 15 residues. J lost 9 bases, V lost 7 bases, and 11 bases had no gene match. Germline CDR1 is MDHEN and CDR2 is SYDVKM. CDR3 region: CASTLGRTGSSPLHF. DNA of the CDR3: TGTGCCAGCACCCTGGGGAGGACAGGGTCTTCACCCCTCCACTTT.

The chain links TRBV7-3 to TRBJ1-2; TRBD1 matches at 7 bases. With V trimmed by 4 bases and J by 6 bases, 5 bases remained unmatched. CDR3 length: 13 amino acids. Germline V gene sequence: CDR1 SGHTA, CDR2 FQGTGA. The CDR3 loop reads CASSSTGSNGYTF. In DNA, the CDR3 is TGTGCCAGCAGCTCGACAGGGAGTAATGGCTACACCTTC.

The rearrangement links TRBV21-1 to TRBJ2-5; the tabulated D call, TRBD1, remains unverified against the DNA. TRBV21-1 is a pseudogene. The CDR3 contains 15 residues. Here the CDR3 DNA reads TGTGCCAGCAGCAAAGAGGGGACACCCTGGGAGACCCAGTACTTC. It encodes CASSKEGTPWETQYF.

J is TRBJ1-2 and V is TRBV9; D possibly corresponds to TRBD1 (5 bases). V was pared by 7 bases and J by 0 bases, with 10 bases between. The CDR3 has 13 amino acids. CDR1 and CDR2 from the germline V gene are SGDLS and YYNGEE. CDR3 residues: CASDRGSNYGYTF. CDR3 sequence (DNA): TGTGCCAGCGACAGAGGTTCTAACTATGGCTACACCTTC.

This chain uses TRBV9 with TRBJ2-1; 10 bases line up with TRBD2. V gave up 0 bases and J gave up 6 bases; unmatched junction bases: 12. Germline lookup yields CDR1 SGDLS and CDR2 YYNGEE. CDR3 size: 18 residues. The CDR3 bases are TGTGCCAGCAGCGTAGTAGGGGGAGGGGCTAGCGGGGGCAATGAGCAGTTCTTC. Protein product: CASSVVGGGASGGNEQFF.

The genes are TRBV25-1 and TRBJ2-5; 9 positions agree with TRBD2. The CDR3 consists of 13 residues. CDR1 and CDR2 (germline): MGHDK, SYGVNS. V was clipped by 7 bases and J by 3 bases; unmatched bases: 3. The DNA for the CDR3 is TGTGCCAGCAATTTAGCGGGAGAAGAGACCCAGTACTTC. Translated, it gives CASNLAGEETQYF.

This clone was counted a few times. V and J are TRBV5-1 and TRBJ1-1; 8 bases match TRBD1. The germline CDR1 and CDR2 sequences are SGHRS and YFSETQ. The ends lost 0 bases at V and 4 bases at J; junction bases unmatched: 5. The CDR3 covers 15 residues. The CDR3 protein is CASSLGTGLGTEAFF. The DNA of the CDR3 is TGCGCCAGCAGCTTGGGGACAGGGTTGGGCACTGAAGCTTTCTTT.

The rearrangement links TRBV7-2 to TRBJ2-3; 8 nucleotides line up with TRBD2. The CDR3 totals 14 residues. V shed 6 bases and J 4 bases; nucleotides not matched to a gene: 6. Germline CDR1 and CDR2: SGHTA and FQGNSA. As DNA, the CDR3 is TGTGCCAGCAGGCTCGGACTAGCCTCAGATACGCAGTATTTT. This encodes CASRLGLASDTQYF.

This chain joins TRBV18 and TRBJ1-2, with D possibly matching TRBD1 (5 bases). The CDR3 is made up of 15 amino acids. The V gene's germline CDR1 is KGHSH and CDR2 LQKENI. Trimming pared 3 bases from V and 4 bases from J, leaving 15 bases between. CDR3 nucleotide sequence: TGTGCCAGCTCACCGAGGCAGGGTGAGAGCTATGGCTACACCTTC. Translation gives CASSPRQGESYGYTF.

This clone appeared a single time. This sequence joins TRBV9 and TRBJ2-2, with 7 bases fitting TRBD2. The CDR3 has 15 residues. In germline, CDR1 is SGDLS, CDR2 YYNGEE. V gave up 3 bases and J gave up 4 bases; unmatched junction bases: 6. This chain's CDR3 is CASSDQLASTGELFF. The CDR3 nucleotides are TGTGCCAGCAGCGACCAACTAGCGTCCACCGGGGAGCTGTTTTTT.

This clone was seen a few times. This chain connects TRBV7-9 to TRBJ1-6; possible D gene TRBD1, 5 bases. Germline V gene data show CDR1 as SEHNR and CDR2 as FQNEAQ (reference sequence). V lost 5 bases, J lost 7 bases, and 6 bases lay in between. CDR3 size: 12 residues. DNA for the CDR3: TGTGCCAGCAGCAACAGGAATTCACCCCTCCACTTT. It is translated as CASSNRNSPLHF.

The chain uses TRBV7-2 and TRBJ1-1; D may be TRBD1 (6 bases). Germline CDR1 SGHTA, CDR2 FQGNSA. CDR3 length: 13 amino acids. The V end lost 4 bases, the J end lost 7 bases, and 13 bases lay between the germline ends. The CDR3 DNA follows: TGTGCCAGCAGCTACCGGGACACACATGAAGCTTTCTTT. Protein product: CASSYRDTHEAFF.

The CDR3 region has the DNA TGTGCCAGCAGCCGACAGAATGAAAAACTGTTTTTT. Encoded protein: CASSRQNEKLFF. The chain uses TRBV5-4 and TRBJ1-4, with D possibly TRBD1 on 5 matching bases. V was shortened by 4 bases and J by 5 bases, with 6 bases between the two germline ends. This CDR3 is built from 12 residues. Per the germline V gene, CDR1 is SGHNT and CDR2 is YYREEE (reference sequence).